These T cell receptor beta chains were read from a single sample in a study of regulatory T cells in long-lasting Graves disease. TCRdb called the multiplex PCR reads again in MiXCR, with one record for every CDR3 protein. The sample has around 340,000 distinct CDR3 sequences; about 20% are singletons. The material was peripheral blood mononuclear cells (PBMCs), obtained when the disease was refractory, from a patient treated with antithyroid drugs. These receptor sequences come from a female donor with Graves disease. CDR3s include the opening cysteine and the closing phenylalanine or tryptophan. D genes are given only for firm matches. Clone size appears in some rows only: once, few, many, or a class for an expanded clone.

clone size | D gene | J gene | V gene | CDR3 protein | CDR3 DNA
many | TRBD1 | TRBJ1-1 | TRBV7-2 | CASRPDRGKMNTEAFF | TGTGCCAGCAGGCCGGACAGGGGCAAAATGAACACTGAAGCTTTCTTT
many | NA | TRBJ2-7 | TRBV7-8 | CASSLTTVDYEQYF | TGTGCCAGCAGCTTAACTACAGTCGACTACGAGCAGTACTTC
NA | TRBD1 | TRBJ2-3 | TRBV10-2 | CASSDRGQADTQYF | TGCGCCAGCAGTGACAGGGGGCAGGCAGATACGCAGTATTTT
once | TRBD1 | TRBJ2-5 | TRBV12-5 | CASSYRGWDETQYF | TGTGCTAGCAGTTACAGGGGATGGGATGAGACCCAGTACTTC
many | TRBD1 | TRBJ1-4 | TRBV2 | CASSYGQGGGEKLFF | TGTGCCAGCAGTTACGGACAGGGAGGGGGTGAAAAACTGTTTTTT
many | NA | TRBJ1-5 | TRBV7-8 | CASSLAAHQPQHF | TGTGCCAGCAGCTTAGCAGCTCATCAGCCCCAGCATTTT
NA | NA | TRBJ2-4 | TRBV5-4 | CASSPWGLAKNIQYF | TGTGCCAGCAGCCCTTGGGGGTTGGCCAAAAACATTCAGTACTTC
NA | NA | TRBJ2-7 | TRBV10-3 | CAISDLTGEGEQYF | TGTGCCATCAGTGATTTGACAGGGGAGGGCGAGCAGTACTTC
many | TRBD2 | TRBJ2-7 | TRBV3-1 | CASSLLAGGLEF | TGTGCCAGCAGCCTTCTAGCGGGAGGGCTCGAATTC
NA | NA | TRBJ2-2 | TRBV10-1 | CASSRASTGELFF | TGCGCCAGCAGCAGAGCTTCCACCGGGGAGCTGTTTTTT
NA | NA | TRBJ2-2 | TRBV7-9 | CASSRAGINTGELFF | TGTGCCAGCAGTCGAGCGGGCATTAACACCGGGGAGCTGTTTTTT
NA | NA | TRBJ2-7 | TRBV18 | CASSPQTATAEQYF | TGTGCCAGCTCACCGCAGACGGCCACGGCCGAGCAGTACTTC
many | NA | TRBJ2-5 | TRBV27 | CASCPARDTQTQYF | TGTGCCAGCTGCCCTGCCCGGGACACTCAGACCCAGTACTTC
NA | TRBD1 | TRBJ1-2 | TRBV7-2 | CASSDRGQGGYGYTF | TGTGCCAGCAGCGACCGGGGACAGGGGGGCTATGGCTACACCTTC
NA | NA | TRBJ1-1 | TRBV7-8 | CASSPRLNTGAFF | TGTGCCAGCAGCCCTCGGTTGAACACTGGAGCTTTCTTT
NA | TRBD2 | TRBJ2-2 | TRBV19 | CASSAGGPGTGELFF | TGTGCCAGTAGCGCGGGGGGGCCGGGCACCGGGGAGCTGTTTTTT
many | TRBD1 | TRBJ2-7 | TRBV2 | CATADRVYYEQYF | TGTGCCACCGCCGACAGGGTATACTACGAGCAGTACTTC
many | TRBD1 | TRBJ1-2 | TRBV12-3/TRBV12-4 | CASTPLRAGGYGYTF | TGTGCCAGCACCCCGCTGCGGGCAGGGGGCTATGGCTACACCTTC
NA | NA | TRBJ1-1 | TRBV6-1 | CASFTIGNTEAFF | TGTGCCAGCTTTACGATCGGGAACACTGAAGCTTTCTTT
few | NA | TRBJ2-7 | TRBV7-9 | CASSLAGAPHEQYF | TGTGCCAGCAGCTTAGCGGGGGCCCCACACGAGCAGTACTTC
many | NA | TRBJ2-5 | TRBV3-1 | CASSQATLRGETQYF | TGTGCCAGCAGCCAAGCCACACTAAGGGGAGAGACCCAGTACTTC
few | TRBD1 | TRBJ1-3 | TRBV28 | CVVRGRNSGNTIYF | TGTGTTGTGAGGGGGCGAAACTCTGGAAACACCATATATTTT
many | NA | TRBJ1-1 | TRBV29-1 | CSVVSGISNTEAFF | TGCAGCGTTGTTTCGGGCATCTCGAACACTGAAGCTTTCTTT
few | NA | TRBJ1-2 | TRBV27 | CASSLLGELDYGYTF | TGTGCCAGCAGTTTATTGGGCGAGCTAGACTATGGCTACACCTTC
few | NA | TRBJ1-1 | TRBV9 | CASSLRQQGSTEAFF | TGTGCCAGCAGCTTAAGACAGCAGGGGTCCACTGAAGCTTTCTTT
NA | NA | TRBJ1-1 | TRBV7-9 | CASSPGSGSPATEAFF | TGTGCCAGCAGCCCAGGGAGTGGAAGCCCCGCCACTGAAGCTTTCTTT
NA | NA | TRBJ1-5 | TRBV4-1 | CASSQVGEGQPQHF | TGCGCCAGCAGCCAAGTTGGAGAGGGTCAGCCCCAGCATTTT
NA | NA | TRBJ2-2 | TRBV7-2 | CASPKGPNTGELFF | TGTGCCAGCCCTAAGGGGCCGAACACCGGGGAGCTGTTTTTT
NA | TRBD1 | TRBJ1-6 | TRBV9 | CASSGGTGSSPLHF | TGTGCCAGCAGCGGGGGGACAGGGAGTTCACCCCTCCACTTT
NA | NA | TRBJ2-1 | TRBV6-2/TRBV6-3 | CASSYVDGEQFF | TGTGCCAGCAGTTACGTTGATGGTGAGCAGTTCTTC
few | NA | TRBJ2-7 | TRBV20-1 | CSARVGVGGSRGIHEQYF | TGCAGTGCTAGAGTAGGAGTCGGAGGGAGCAGGGGTATCCACGAGCAGTACTTC